A single sample is the source of the 14 T cell receptor beta chains below, sequenced in a study of beta chain features in type 1 diabetes. Whole-study findings and limits: People with Type 1 diabetes carried modestly yet significantly shorter TCRB CDR3s in all four CD4+ subsets.

These receptors have no identified antigens. Expressed TCRB transcripts were sequenced after all isolated RNA was converted to cDNA. Generated by immunoSEQ multiplex PCR, the TCRdb table keeps only in-frame clones and is missing some. The sample records around 250,000 clones, 20% being singletons. The sample taken for sequencing was naive CD4+ T cells from blood. The receptor source for this set is a woman aged 40 to 50 with type 1 diabetes.

Only a few counts were recorded for this clone. The V call is TRBV6-6, the J call TRBJ2-7; 7 bases are a match to TRBD2. The V and J ends lost 2 bases and 2 bases, in that order; junction bases with no gene match: 6. The CDR3 length is 15 residues. From germline, CDR1 is MNHNY and CDR2 SVGAGI (reference sequence). The CDR3 sequence: CASSYEAGKTYEQYF. CDR3 sequence (DNA): TGTGCCAGCAGTTACGAAGCGGGGAAAACCTACGAGCAGTACTTC.

The rearrangement links TRBV28 to TRBJ1-6; D gene unclear. The V end was cut by 8 bases, the J end by 8 bases, with 10 bases between. The CDR3 is 12 amino acids. Germline assignment: CDR1 MDHEN and CDR2 SYDVKM. CDR3 in DNA: TGTGCCAGCGGCAGGTCCGATTCACCCCTCCACTTT. Translation: CASGRSDSPLHF. Looking up the rest from reference TRBV28 and TRBJ1-6 gives the full variable domain: DVKVTQSSRYLVKRTGEKVFLECVQDMDHENMFWYRQDPGLGLRLIYFSYDVKMKEKGDIPEGYSVSREKKERFSLILESASTNQTSMYLCASGRSDSPLHFGNGTRLTVT.

The V call is TRBV6-5, the J call TRBJ2-5, with D possibly TRBD1 on 6 matching bases. The CDR3 has 13 amino acids. Trimming stripped 6 bases from V and 12 bases from J, with 20 bases between. Germline V CDR1 and CDR2: MNHEY, SVGAGI. The CDR3 sequence is CASSSPQTGRKYF. The CDR3 nucleotides are TGTGCCAGCAGCTCGCCCCAGACAGGTCGGAAGTACTTC.

Only a few counts were recorded for this clone. The chain combines TRBV7-2 with TRBJ2-3; 9 bases align to TRBD1. Germline lookup yields CDR1 SGHTA and CDR2 FQGNSA. The junction had 5 bases not matched to a gene; V was cut back by 0 bases and J by 1 base. The CDR3 sequence is 17 residues long. The CDR3 is CASSLAPTGGGTDTQYF. The CDR3 DNA is TGTGCCAGCAGCTTAGCGCCCACAGGGGGCGGCACAGATACGCAGTATTTT.

The genes are TRBV4-3 and TRBJ1-2; D may be TRBD1 (5 bases). V dropped 0 bases and J dropped 11 bases, with 10 bases sitting between them. The CDR3 extends over 12 amino acids. Germline V gene lookup returns CDR1 LGHNA and CDR2 YSLEER. The CDR3 region has the DNA TGCGCCAGCAGCCAAGATGGGACTGAGTACACCTTC. As protein: CASSQDGTEYTF.

V is TRBV18 and J is TRBJ2-2, with no clear D. CDR3 length: 18 residues. Trimming shortened V by 1 base and J by 4 bases, and 19 bases separated the two germline ends. The germline CDR1 and CDR2 sequences are KGHSH and LQKENI. Here the CDR3 reads CASSPLEVLPTLTGELFF. Here the CDR3 DNA reads TGTGCCAGCTCACCACTTGAGGTTCTACCTACTCTCACCGGGGAGCTGTTTTTT.

The V and J genes are TRBV7-8 and TRBJ2-3, with D tentatively TRBD1 (6 bases). From germline, CDR1 is SGHVS and CDR2 FQNEAQ. Trimming took off 3 bases at V and 9 bases at J, with 16 bases between the two ends. CDR3 length: 14 residues. CDR3 in amino acids: CASSLIRDTKTQYF. CDR3 nucleotides: TGTGCCAGCAGCTTGATACGGGACACTAAGACGCAGTATTTT. Supplemented by reference TRBV7-8 and TRBJ2-3, the full variable domain reads GAGVSQSPRYKVAKRGQDVALRCDPISGHVSLFWYQQALGQGPEFLTYFQNEAQLDKSGLPSDRFFAERPEGSVSTLKIQRTQQEDSAVYLCASSLIRDTKTQYFGPGTRLTVL.

Comments on this clone: Distinct nucleotide sequences in the sample also encode this CDR3. The chain uses TRBV7-2 and TRBJ1-2; TRBD1 matches 7 bases. The V gene end was trimmed by 1 base and the J gene end by 5 bases; junction bases not matched to a gene: 1. The CDR3 consists of 13 residues. Germline assignment: CDR1 SGHTA and CDR2 FQGNSA. The DNA for the CDR3 is TGTGCCAGCAGCTTAGAGACAGGGTATGGCTACACCTTC. Translating gives CASSLETGYGYTF.

The CDR3 spells CASSWGANTGELFF. The DNA of the CDR3 is TGTGCCAGCAGTTGGGGAGCGAACACCGGGGAGCTGTTTTTT. The rearrangement uses TRBV6-5 and TRBJ2-2, with D maybe TRBD2 (5 bases). The V end was cut by 4 bases, the J end by 0 bases, with 6 bases between. The CDR3 is 14 residues long. The germline V gene has CDR1 MNHEY and CDR2 SVGAGI.

In its sample, this clone was seen a few times. This rearrangement joins TRBV7-8 to TRBJ2-5, with D maybe TRBD1 (6 bases). V lost 5 bases and J 4 bases, leaving 17 bases between the germline ends. CDR1 is SGHVS, CDR2 FQNEAQ, per germline. The CDR3 has 15 residues. The chain's CDR3 is CASSPGLSRGETQYF. The CDR3 DNA sequence: TGTGCCAGCAGCCCAGGCCTATCCAGGGGAGAGACCCAGTACTTC.

This clone was counted between two and nine times. This chain uses TRBV7-9 with TRBJ1-2; D is undetermined. CDR3 length: 13 amino acids. V dropped 1 base and J dropped 8 bases, with 11 bases sitting between them. Per the germline V gene, CDR1 is SEHNR and CDR2 is FQNEAQ (reference sequence). The CDR3 region has the DNA TGTGCCAGCAGCTTAGACGGTGGTTTCGGCTACACCTTC. Translation: CASSLDGGFGYTF.

This clone showed up just a few times. The CDR3: CSVGIPGTGGINEQFF. The CDR3 DNA reads TGCAGCGTTGGGATTCCTGGGACAGGGGGGATCAATGAGCAGTTCTTC. The J gene is TRBJ2-1, the V gene TRBV29-1; 11 bases fit TRBD1. Germline CDR1 and CDR2: SQVTM and ANQGSEA. The CDR3 sequence is 16 residues long. V dropped 4 bases and J dropped 6; count of bases not matched to a gene: 11.

The V call is TRBV7-9, the J call TRBJ2-7; D gene uncertain. CDR1 is SEHNR and CDR2 is FQNEAQ in the germline V gene (reference sequence). The CDR3 has 13 residues. Trimming removed 1 base at V and 5 bases at J, with 9 bases between. The CDR3 loop is CASSLGLPNEQYF. The DNA of the CDR3 is TGTGCCAGCAGCTTAGGACTGCCCAACGAGCAGTACTTC.

The genes are TRBV28 and TRBJ2-5, with 9 bases fitting TRBD1. Germline lookup yields CDR1 MDHEN and CDR2 SYDVKM. The CDR3 is made up of 15 amino acids. V shed 4 bases and J 5 bases; nucleotides not matched to a gene: 8. CDR3 nucleotides: TGTGCCAGCAGTTCCATGGGGGACAGGGTGGAGACCCAGTACTTC. Its translation is CASSSMGDRVETQYF.